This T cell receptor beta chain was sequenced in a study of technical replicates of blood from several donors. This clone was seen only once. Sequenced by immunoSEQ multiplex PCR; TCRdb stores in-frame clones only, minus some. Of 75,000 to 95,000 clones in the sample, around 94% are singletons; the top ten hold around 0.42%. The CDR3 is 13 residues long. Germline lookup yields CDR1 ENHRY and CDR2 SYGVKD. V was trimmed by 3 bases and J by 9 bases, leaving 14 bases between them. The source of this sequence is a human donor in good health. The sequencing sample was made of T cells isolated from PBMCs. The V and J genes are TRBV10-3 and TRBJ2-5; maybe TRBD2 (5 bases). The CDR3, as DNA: TGTGCCATCAGTGAAAGTGCTGCGGAGGCCCAGTACTTC. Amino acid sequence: CAISESAAEAQYF.